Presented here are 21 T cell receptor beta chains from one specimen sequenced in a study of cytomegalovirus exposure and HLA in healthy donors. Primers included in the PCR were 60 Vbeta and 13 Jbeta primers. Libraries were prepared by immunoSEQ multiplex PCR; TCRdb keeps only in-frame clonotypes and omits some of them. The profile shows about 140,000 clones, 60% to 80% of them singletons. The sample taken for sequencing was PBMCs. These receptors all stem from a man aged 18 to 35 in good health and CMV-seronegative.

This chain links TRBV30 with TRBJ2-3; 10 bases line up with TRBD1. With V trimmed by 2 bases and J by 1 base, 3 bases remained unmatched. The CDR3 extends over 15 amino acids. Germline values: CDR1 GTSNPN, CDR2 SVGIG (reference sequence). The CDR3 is CAWSLGTGGTDTQYF. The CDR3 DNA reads TGTGCCTGGAGTCTTGGGACAGGGGGCACAGATACGCAGTATTTT.

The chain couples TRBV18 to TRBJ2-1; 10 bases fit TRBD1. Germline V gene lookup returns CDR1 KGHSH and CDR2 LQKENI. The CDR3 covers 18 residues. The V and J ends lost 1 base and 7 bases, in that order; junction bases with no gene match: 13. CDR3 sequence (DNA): TGTGCCAGCTCACCACGACGACAGGGGGCTTCTATCGGGAATGAGCAGTTCTTC. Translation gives CASSPRRQGASIGNEQFF.

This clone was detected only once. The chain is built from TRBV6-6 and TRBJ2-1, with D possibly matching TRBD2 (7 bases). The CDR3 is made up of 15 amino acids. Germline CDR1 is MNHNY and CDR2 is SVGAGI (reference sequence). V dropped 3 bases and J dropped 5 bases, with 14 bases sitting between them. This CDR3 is CASSYREGVNNEQFF. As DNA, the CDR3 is TGTGCCAGCAGTTATAGGGAGGGGGTAAACAATGAGCAGTTCTTC.

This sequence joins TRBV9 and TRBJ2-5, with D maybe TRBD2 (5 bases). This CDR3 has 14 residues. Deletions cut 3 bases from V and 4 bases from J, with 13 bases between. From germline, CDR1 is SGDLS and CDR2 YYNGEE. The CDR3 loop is CASSGRGEGETQYF. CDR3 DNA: TGTGCCAGCAGCGGACGGGGAGAGGGAGAGACCCAGTACTTC.

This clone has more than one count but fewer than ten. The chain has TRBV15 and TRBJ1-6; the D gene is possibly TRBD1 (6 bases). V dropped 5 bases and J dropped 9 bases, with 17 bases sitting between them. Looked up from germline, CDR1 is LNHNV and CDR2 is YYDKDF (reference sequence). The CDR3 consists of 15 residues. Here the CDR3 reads CATSPETGLSSPLHF. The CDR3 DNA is TGTGCCACCAGCCCTGAGACAGGTTTATCTTCACCCCTCCACTTT.

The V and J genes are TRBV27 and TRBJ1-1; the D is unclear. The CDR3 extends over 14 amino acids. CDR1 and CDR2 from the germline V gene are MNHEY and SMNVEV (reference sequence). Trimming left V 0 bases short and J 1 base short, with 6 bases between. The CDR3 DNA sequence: TGTGCCAGCAGTTTATCGCGGCAGAACACTGAAGCTTTCTTT. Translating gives CASSLSRQNTEAFF.

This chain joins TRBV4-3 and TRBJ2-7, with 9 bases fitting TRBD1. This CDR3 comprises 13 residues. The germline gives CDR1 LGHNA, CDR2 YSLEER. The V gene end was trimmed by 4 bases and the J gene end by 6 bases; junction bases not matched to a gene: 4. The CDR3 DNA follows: TGCGCCAGCAGCCCCGGGACAGGGAGCGAGCAGTACTTC. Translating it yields CASSPGTGSEQYF.

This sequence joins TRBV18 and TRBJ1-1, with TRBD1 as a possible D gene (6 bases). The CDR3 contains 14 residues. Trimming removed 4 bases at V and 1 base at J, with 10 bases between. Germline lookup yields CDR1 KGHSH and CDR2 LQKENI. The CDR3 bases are TGTGCCAGCTCACTGCAACAGGGGAACACTGAAGCTTTCTTT. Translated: CASSLQQGNTEAFF.

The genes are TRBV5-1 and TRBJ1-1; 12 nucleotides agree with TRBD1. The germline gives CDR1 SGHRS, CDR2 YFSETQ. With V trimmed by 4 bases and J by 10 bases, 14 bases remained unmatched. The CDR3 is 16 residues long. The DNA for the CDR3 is TGCGCCAGCAGCACCGGGACAGGGGGCCCCGCCGTAGGAGCTTTCTTT. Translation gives CASSTGTGGPAVGAFF.

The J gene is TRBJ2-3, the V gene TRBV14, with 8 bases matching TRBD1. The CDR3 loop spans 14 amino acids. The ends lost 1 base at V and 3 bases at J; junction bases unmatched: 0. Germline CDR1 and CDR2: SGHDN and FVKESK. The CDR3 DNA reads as TGTGCCAGCAGCCAAGGACAGGGGACAGATACGCAGTATTTT. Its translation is CASSQGQGTDTQYF.

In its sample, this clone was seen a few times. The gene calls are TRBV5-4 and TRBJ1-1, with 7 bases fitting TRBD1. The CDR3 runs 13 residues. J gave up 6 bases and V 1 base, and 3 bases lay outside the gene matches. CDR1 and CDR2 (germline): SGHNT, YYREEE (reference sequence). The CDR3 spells CASSLQGGSEAFF. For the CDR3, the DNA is TGTGCCAGCAGCTTGCAAGGGGGCTCTGAAGCTTTCTTT.

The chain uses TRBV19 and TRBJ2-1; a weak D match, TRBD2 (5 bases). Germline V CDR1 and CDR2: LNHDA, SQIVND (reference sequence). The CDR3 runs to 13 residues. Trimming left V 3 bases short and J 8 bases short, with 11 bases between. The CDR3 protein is CASSIPSGYEQFF. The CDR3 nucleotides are TGTGCCAGTAGTATCCCGTCGGGGTATGAGCAGTTCTTC.

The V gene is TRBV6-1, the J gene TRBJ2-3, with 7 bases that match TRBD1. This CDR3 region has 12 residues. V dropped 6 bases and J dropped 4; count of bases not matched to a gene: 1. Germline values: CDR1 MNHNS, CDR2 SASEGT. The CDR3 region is CASSQGADTQYF. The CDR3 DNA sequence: TGTGCCAGCAGCCAGGGGGCAGATACGCAGTATTTT.

The CDR3 DNA reads as TGTGCCAGCAGGGGGACAGGGGGCCGACAGCAGTACTTC. Its protein is CASRGTGGRQQYF. V is TRBV11-2 and J is TRBJ2-7; TRBD1 aligns across 12 bases. The CDR3 runs 13 residues. The germline V gene encodes CDR1 SGHAT and CDR2 FQNNGV. Trimming removed 6 bases from V and 8 bases from J; junction bases left unmatched: 5. The full variable domain, its missing parts supplied by reference TRBV11-2 and TRBJ2-7, is EAGVAQSPRYKIIEKRQSVAFWCNPISGHATLYWYQQILGQGPKLLIQFQNNGVVDDSQLPKDRFSAERLKGVDSTLKIQPAKLEDSAVYLCASRGTGGRQQYFGPGTRLTVT.

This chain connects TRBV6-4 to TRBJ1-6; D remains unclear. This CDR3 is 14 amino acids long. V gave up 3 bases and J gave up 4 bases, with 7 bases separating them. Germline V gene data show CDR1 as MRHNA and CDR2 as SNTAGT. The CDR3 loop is CASSEGEYNSPLHF. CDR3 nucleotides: TGTGCCAGCAGTGAGGGAGAGTATAATTCACCCCTCCACTTT.

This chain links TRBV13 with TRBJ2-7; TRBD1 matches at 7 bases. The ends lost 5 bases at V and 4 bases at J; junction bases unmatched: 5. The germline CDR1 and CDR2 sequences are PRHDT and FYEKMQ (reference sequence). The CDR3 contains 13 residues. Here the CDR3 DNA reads TGTGCCAGCAGCCCCAGGGACAGATACGAGCAGTACTTC. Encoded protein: CASSPRDRYEQYF.

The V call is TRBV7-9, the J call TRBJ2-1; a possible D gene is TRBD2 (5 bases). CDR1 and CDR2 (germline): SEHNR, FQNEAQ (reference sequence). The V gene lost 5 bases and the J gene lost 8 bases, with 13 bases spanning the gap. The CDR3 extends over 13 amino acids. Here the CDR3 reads CASSLNSRDEQFF. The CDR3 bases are TGTGCCAGCAGCCTAAATTCGCGGGATGAGCAGTTCTTC.

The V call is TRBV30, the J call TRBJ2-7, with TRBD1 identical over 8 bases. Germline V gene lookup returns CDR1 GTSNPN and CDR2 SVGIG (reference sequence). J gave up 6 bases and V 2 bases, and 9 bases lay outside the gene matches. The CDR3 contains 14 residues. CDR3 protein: CAWSMDRVYSEQYF. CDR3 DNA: TGTGCCTGGAGTATGGACAGGGTCTACTCCGAGCAGTACTTC.

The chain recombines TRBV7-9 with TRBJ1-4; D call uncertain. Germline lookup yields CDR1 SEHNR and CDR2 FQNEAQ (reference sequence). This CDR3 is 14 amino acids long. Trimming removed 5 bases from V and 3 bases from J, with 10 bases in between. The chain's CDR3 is CASSQPRANEKLFF. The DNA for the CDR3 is TGTGCCAGCAGCCAACCAAGAGCTAATGAAAAACTGTTTTTT.

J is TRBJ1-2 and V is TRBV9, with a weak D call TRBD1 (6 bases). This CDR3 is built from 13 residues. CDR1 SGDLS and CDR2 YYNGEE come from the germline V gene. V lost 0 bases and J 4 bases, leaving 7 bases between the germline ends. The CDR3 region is CASSVAGAYGYTF. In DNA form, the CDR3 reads TGTGCCAGCAGCGTAGCAGGGGCCTATGGCTACACCTTC.

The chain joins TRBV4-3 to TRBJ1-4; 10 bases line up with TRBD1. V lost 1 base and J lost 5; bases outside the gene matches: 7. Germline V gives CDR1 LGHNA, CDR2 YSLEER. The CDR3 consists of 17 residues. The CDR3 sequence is CASSQGTGGLKNEKLFF. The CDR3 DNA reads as TGCGCCAGCAGCCAAGGGACAGGGGGGCTTAAGAATGAAAAACTGTTTTTT.